Each of the 29 T cell receptor beta chains below was sequenced from the same sample in a study of T cell repertoires in cytomegalovirus infection. TCRdb reprocessed the reads with MiXCR, giving one entry per CDR3 protein. Among about 600,000 distinct CDR3 sequences, 20% to 25% were seen once, and the ten largest hold roughly 8%. The sequencing sample was made of CD8+ T cells from PBMCs. The receptors were sampled from a human donor in good health (CMV status not recorded). Some clones in this sample may be carry-over from other donors' samples.

This clonotype came up a few times. This sequence joins TRBV12-3 or TRBV12-4 and TRBJ2-7; possible D gene TRBD2, 6 bases. CDR3 size: 14 residues. V was cut by 6 bases and J by 3 bases, with 15 bases left in between. CDR3 amino acids: CASSPPGTHYEQYF. The CDR3 DNA reads as TGTGCCAGCAGCCCTCCCGGGACTCACTACGAGCAGTACTTC.

As regards this clonotype: This clone may be a read error of a much larger clone one base away. The chain is built from TRBV7-6 and TRBJ2-1; 8 nucleotides match TRBD1. CDR1 and CDR2 (germline): SGHVS, FNYEAQ. The CDR3 totals 14 residues. CDR3 sequence (DNA): TGTGTCAGCAGCGGTACGACAGGGGTGTATGAGCAGTTCTTC. It translates to CVSSGTTGVYEQFF.

This clonotype has ten or more counts. This rearrangement joins TRBV27 to TRBJ1-4; no definite D call. Germline V lookup: CDR1 MNHEY, CDR2 SMNVEV (reference sequence). This CDR3 has 13 residues. V shed 6 bases and J shed 4 bases, with 9 bases lying between them. CDR3 loop: CASRTGVNEKLFF. CDR3 coding DNA: TGTGCCAGCAGGACGGGCGTTAATGAAAAACTGTTTTTT.

This clonotype occurred a few times. The chain carries TRBV29-1 and TRBJ1-1; D unresolved. The V gene's germline CDR1 is SQVTM and CDR2 ANQGSEA. The CDR3 is 12 residues long. The ends were cut back, 5 bases at V and 1 base at J, with 8 bases in the middle. The CDR3 region is CSVPTENTEAFF. CDR3 bases: TGCAGCGTTCCTACAGAGAACACTGAAGCTTTCTTT.

The chain joins TRBV14 to TRBJ2-7, with D perhaps assigned TRBD1 or TRBD2 (5 bases each). The CDR3 is 14 amino acids. Germline-derived CDR1 and CDR2 are SGHDN and FVKESK. V lost 3 bases and J lost 0, with 9 bases in between. The CDR3 nucleotides are TGTGCCAGCAGCCACCCCGGGACCTCCTACGAGCAGTACTTC. This translates into CASSHPGTSYEQYF.

The rearrangement uses TRBV13 and TRBJ2-7; the D call may be TRBD1 or TRBD2 (5 bases each). The germline V and J ends were trimmed by 5 bases and 5 bases, with 13 bases remaining between them. The CDR3 has 13 amino acids. CDR1 is PRHDT, CDR2 FYEKMQ, per germline (reference sequence). This chain's CDR3 is CASSEDISDEQYF. CDR3 nucleotide sequence: TGTGCCAGCAGCGAGGACATTAGCGACGAGCAGTACTTC.

The J gene is TRBJ2-1, the V gene TRBV29-1, with a tentative D call TRBD2 (5 bases). The V end lost 6 bases, the J end lost 7 bases, and 13 bases lay between the germline ends. This CDR3 is 12 amino acids long. The germline gives CDR1 SQVTM, CDR2 ANQGSEA. The CDR3 sequence: CSVRGIGNEQFF. The DNA of the CDR3 is TGCAGCGTAAGAGGGATTGGGAATGAGCAGTTCTTC.

This chain joins TRBV6-5 and TRBJ1-1; D is ambiguous. Germline V CDR1 and CDR2: MNHEY, SVGAGI. CDR3 length equals 14 residues. Trimming left V 3 bases short and J 4 bases short, with 12 bases between. CDR3 coding DNA: TGTGCCAGCAGTTATCGGGAGGGAGGCACTGAAGCTTTCTTT. Translating it yields CASSYREGGTEAFF.

This clonotype showed up just a few times. This chain joins TRBV6-1 and TRBJ2-1; 11 nucleotides agree with TRBD1. J was trimmed by 9 bases and V by 6 bases; bases with no gene match: 7. This CDR3 is 14 amino acids long. The germline V gene encodes CDR1 MNHNS and CDR2 SASEGT. The CDR3 DNA follows: TGTGCCAGCAGCATTGGGACAGGGGGAATTGAGCAGTTCTTC. Translating gives CASSIGTGGIEQFF.

V gene TRBV6-5 combines with J gene TRBJ2-1; the match to TRBD2 covers 7 bases. The V and J ends lost 2 bases and 7 bases, in that order; junction bases with no gene match: 8. The CDR3 loop spans 15 amino acids. In germline, CDR1 is MNHEY, CDR2 SVGAGI. CDR3 sequence: CASSYGLVGGNEQFF. Here the CDR3 DNA reads TGTGCCAGCAGTTACGGACTAGTGGGGGGTAATGAGCAGTTCTTC.

This clonotype has a count of ten or more. The chain links TRBV7-6 to TRBJ2-1; no definite D call. Germline loops: CDR1 SGHVS, CDR2 FNYEAQ. The CDR3 is made up of 11 amino acids. V lost 0 bases, J lost 10 bases, and 4 bases lay in between. DNA of the CDR3: TGTGCCAGCAGCTTAGCAGGAGAGCAGTTCTTC. It codes for CASSLAGEQFF.

The gene calls are TRBV5-6 and TRBJ2-2; D gene uncertain. The CDR3 sequence is 16 residues long. V was trimmed by 0 bases and J by 4 bases, leaving 13 bases between them. Per germline, CDR1 SGHDT and CDR2 YYEEEE. The CDR3 DNA sequence: TGTGCCAGCAGCTTGGCCCGTCAGGTCCGCACCGGGGAGCTGTTTTTT. It yields the protein CASSLARQVRTGELFF.

This clonotype was seen only a few times. The chain couples TRBV5-6 to TRBJ1-3; D gene unclear. The CDR3 is 14 amino acids. Trimming stripped 0 bases from V and 9 bases from J, with 13 bases between. Germline assignment: CDR1 SGHDT and CDR2 YYEEEE. CDR3: CASSLGEARTTIYF. The CDR3 bases are TGTGCCAGCAGCTTGGGAGAGGCCCGAACCACCATATATTTT.

In its sample, this clonotype was seen many times. The chain recombines TRBV7-9 with TRBJ1-4; TRBD1 might be the D (6 bases). The germline V gene has CDR1 SEHNR and CDR2 FQNEAQ (reference sequence). The CDR3 is 13 amino acids. Trimming shortened V by 8 bases and J by 8 bases, and 15 bases separated the two germline ends. The CDR3: CASQGGESEKLFF. The CDR3 nucleotides are TGTGCCAGCCAAGGGGGGGAGAGCGAAAAACTGTTTTTT.

This clonotype was found a few times. The rearrangement uses TRBV14 and TRBJ1-2; D call uncertain. From germline, CDR1 is SGHDN and CDR2 FVKESK. The CDR3 totals 15 residues. The ends were cut back, 0 bases at V and 2 bases at J, with 10 bases in the middle. The CDR3 coding sequence is TGTGCCAGCAGCCAAGATTTGAACAGCAACTATGGCTACACCTTC. It is translated as CASSQDLNSNYGYTF.

This sequence joins TRBV5-6 and TRBJ2-5, with TRBD2 matching 9 bases. V trimming: 7 bases; J trimming: 1 base; junction bases outside the gene matches: 14. The CDR3 covers 17 residues. Looked up from germline, CDR1 is SGHDT and CDR2 is YYEEEE. The CDR3 reads CASARGGGARSQETQYF. DNA of the CDR3: TGTGCCAGCGCAAGGGGCGGGGGGGCCCGGTCCCAAGAGACCCAGTACTTC.

The chain uses TRBV6-6 and TRBJ2-1; 7 bases align to TRBD1. This CDR3 is 16 amino acids long. Germline V lookup: CDR1 MNHNY, CDR2 SVGAGI (reference sequence). V dropped 4 bases and J dropped 1; count of bases not matched to a gene: 7. This CDR3 reads CASSFFSGGSYNEQFF. DNA of the CDR3: TGTGCCAGCAGTTTTTTTTCAGGGGGATCCTACAATGAGCAGTTCTTC.

This clonotype has just a few counts. CDR3 region: CASSDLQGRTEAFF. The CDR3 DNA sequence: TGTGCCAGCAGTGATCTCCAGGGACGAACTGAAGCTTTCTTT. V and J are TRBV7-9 and TRBJ1-1; D is possibly TRBD1 (5 bases). Germline V gives CDR1 SEHNR, CDR2 FQNEAQ (reference sequence). Trimming removed 6 bases at V and 5 bases at J, with 16 bases between. The CDR3 is 14 residues long.

Only a few counts were recorded for this clonotype. The rearrangement uses TRBV28 and TRBJ1-2; 9 nucleotides agree with TRBD1. CDR3 length equals 14 residues. Losses at the gene ends were 6 bases for V and 7 bases for J; bases not matched to a gene: 9. The germline gives CDR1 MDHEN, CDR2 SYDVKM. This CDR3 is CASRPGTGLSGYTF. The CDR3 DNA reads TGTGCCAGCAGACCCGGGACAGGGTTAAGTGGCTACACCTTC.

In the case of this clonotype: A much larger clone lies a single base off, so this may be a read error. V gene TRBV19 combines with J gene TRBJ2-1; TRBD2 aligns across 8 bases. There are 15 residues in the CDR3. Germline values: CDR1 LNHDA, CDR2 SQIVND (reference sequence). Trimming cost V 4 bases and J 7 bases; bases outside gene matches: 9. The CDR3 is CASSTRTGGQNEQFF. In DNA form, the CDR3 reads TGTGCCAGTAGTACCCGGACGGGGGGGCAGAATGAGCAGTTCTTC.

This clonotype was observed at least ten times. J is TRBJ1-1 and V is TRBV7-2; no clear D gene. Trimming removed 1 base at V and 1 base at J, with 7 bases between. CDR3 length equals 14 residues. Germline loops: CDR1 SGHTA, CDR2 FQGNSA. CDR3: CASSLVSGNTEAFF. The CDR3 nucleotides read TGTGCCAGCAGCTTAGTTTCAGGGAACACTGAAGCTTTCTTT. Variable domain in full (rest from reference TRBV7-2 and TRBJ1-1): GAGVSQSPSNKVTEKGKDVELRCDPISGHTALYWYRQSLGQGLEFLIYFQGNSAPDKSGLPSDRFSAERTGGSVSTLTIQRTQQEDSAVYLCASSLVSGNTEAFFGQGTRLTVV.

This rearrangement joins TRBV29-1 to TRBJ1-1, with D possibly being TRBD1 (6 bases). The germline V gene has CDR1 SQVTM and CDR2 ANQGSEA. This CDR3 region has 10 residues. V lost 8 bases and J lost 8, with 12 bases in between. CDR3 nucleotide sequence: TGCAGCATGGGGGCCAGGGAAGCTTTCTTT. Protein: CSMGAREAFF. Based on the CDR3 plus reference TRBV29-1 and TRBJ1-1, the full variable domain is SAVISQKPSRDICQRGTSLTIQCQVDSQVTMMFWYRQQPGQSLTLIATANQGSEATYESGFVIDKFPISRPNLTFSTLTVSNMSPEDSSIYLCSMGAREAFFGQGTRLTVV.

V is TRBV10-3 and J is TRBJ1-3; TRBD1 matches 7 bases. J lost 0 bases, V lost 10 bases, and 30 bases had no gene match. Germline V gene lookup returns CDR1 ENHRY and CDR2 SYGVKD. The CDR3 consists of 22 residues. The CDR3 spells CATQPSRRDSTSGTTSGNTIYF. The CDR3 region has the DNA TGTGCCACCCAACCAAGCCGGAGGGACAGTACGTCCGGGACAACCTCTGGAAACACCATATATTTT.

This clonotype was observed a few times. The gene calls are TRBV7-6 and TRBJ2-2; D call uncertain. The ends were cut back, 4 bases at V and 7 bases at J, with 7 bases in the middle. The CDR3 runs to 12 residues. Germline CDR1 and CDR2: SGHVS and FNYEAQ. The CDR3 region is CASSYDVGELFF. Written as DNA, the CDR3 is TGTGCCAGCAGCTATGACGTCGGGGAGCTGTTTTTT.

There are a few counts of this clonotype. The chain recombines TRBV6-5 with TRBJ2-5; 7 bases line up with TRBD2. This CDR3 is 14 amino acids long. Germline V gene lookup returns CDR1 MNHEY and CDR2 SVGAGI. The V and J ends lost 1 base and 5 bases, in that order; junction bases with no gene match: 4. The CDR3 DNA sequence: TGTGCCAGCAGTTACTGGACCGGGGGGGAGACCCAGTACTTC. Protein product: CASSYWTGGETQYF.

This clonotype was found many times. The V gene is TRBV7-9, the J gene TRBJ2-3; 10 nucleotides line up with TRBD2. CDR1 and CDR2 from the germline V gene are SEHNR and FQNEAQ (reference sequence). With 5 bases clipped from V and 1 base from J, the junction kept 3 bases outside the gene matches. There are 15 residues in the CDR3. This CDR3 reads CASSQGTSGTDTQYF. CDR3 sequence (DNA): TGTGCCAGCAGCCAGGGGACTAGCGGCACAGATACGCAGTATTTT.

This clonotype was picked up one time. The chain carries TRBV29-1 and TRBJ2-2; D is perhaps TRBD1 or TRBD2 (5 bases each). This CDR3 is built from 16 residues. Trimming pared 3 bases from V and 3 bases from J, leaving 17 bases between. Looked up from germline, CDR1 is SQVTM and CDR2 is ANQGSEA. CDR3 sequence reads: CSVDLPRGVDTGELFF. In DNA form, the CDR3 reads TGCAGCGTTGATTTGCCGCGAGGGGTCGACACCGGGGAGCTGTTTTTT.

The V and J genes are TRBV29-1 and TRBJ1-1, with D unresolved. Germline V gene data show CDR1 as SQVTM and CDR2 as ANQGSEA. V lost 6 bases to trimming and J lost 2 bases, with 7 bases between them. The CDR3 has 11 amino acids. The CDR3 region is CSVGYNTEAFF. The CDR3 DNA reads as TGCAGCGTGGGTTATAACACTGAAGCTTTCTTT. The full variable domain, its missing parts supplied by reference TRBV29-1 and TRBJ1-1, is SAVISQKPSRDICQRGTSLTIQCQVDSQVTMMFWYRQQPGQSLTLIATANQGSEATYESGFVIDKFPISRPNLTFSTLTVSNMSPEDSSIYLCSVGYNTEAFFGQGTRLTVV.

This clonotype appeared many times. This chain joins TRBV7-2 and TRBJ1-6; no firm D call. Germline V gene sequence: CDR1 SGHTA, CDR2 FQGNSA. V lost 0 bases and J lost 4, with 7 bases in between. The CDR3 runs 15 residues. The CDR3 reads CASSLAGIYNSPLHF. The CDR3 bases are TGTGCCAGCAGCTTAGCCGGGATTTATAATTCACCCCTCCACTTT.